This T cell receptor beta chain was identified during a study of identical twins. Looked up from germline, CDR1 is MNHEY and CDR2 is SMNVEV (reference sequence). The V gene lost 1 base and the J gene lost 3 bases, with 16 bases spanning the gap. The CDR3 is 16 amino acids. This clonotype was observed a handful of times. Template switching added a universal primer site; cDNA carried unique molecular identifiers. Each CDR3 protein gets one entry after TCRdb re-called the 5' RACE reads with MiXCR. The table shows a few hundred thousand distinct CDR3 sequences, with 10% to 15% occurring only once. These data were also reused for a study on yellow fever vaccine responses in identical twins. Per that paper: Twins' vaccine T cell response reportedly gave the appearance of partial convergence and partial personalization.

This receptor was obtained from a young woman in good health. Sequenced material: memory (CD45RO+) T cells sorted from blood. The chain links TRBV27 to TRBJ2-7; maybe TRBD2 (7 bases). CDR3: CASSLWGRRGGYEQYF. In nucleotides, the CDR3 is TGTGCCAGCAGTTTATGGGGCCGTAGGGGGGGCTACGAGCAGTACTTC.